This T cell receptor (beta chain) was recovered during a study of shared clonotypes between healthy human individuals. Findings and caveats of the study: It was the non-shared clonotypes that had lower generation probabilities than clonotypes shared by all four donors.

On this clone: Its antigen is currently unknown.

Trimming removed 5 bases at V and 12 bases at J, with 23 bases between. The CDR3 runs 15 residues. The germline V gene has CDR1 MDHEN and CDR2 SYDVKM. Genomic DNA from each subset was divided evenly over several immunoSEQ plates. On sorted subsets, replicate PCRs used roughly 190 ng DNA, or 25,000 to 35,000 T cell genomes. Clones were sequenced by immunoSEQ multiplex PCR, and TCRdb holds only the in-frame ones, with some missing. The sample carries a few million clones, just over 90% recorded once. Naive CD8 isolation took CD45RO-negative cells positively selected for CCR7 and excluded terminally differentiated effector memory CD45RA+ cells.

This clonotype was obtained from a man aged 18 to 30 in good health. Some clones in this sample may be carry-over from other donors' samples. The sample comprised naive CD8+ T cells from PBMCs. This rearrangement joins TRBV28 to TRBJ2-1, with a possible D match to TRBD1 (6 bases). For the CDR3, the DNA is TGTGCCAGCAGTACCCGGGACATTGGTTCGACGGCGCAGTTCTTC. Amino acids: CASSTRDIGSTAQFF.